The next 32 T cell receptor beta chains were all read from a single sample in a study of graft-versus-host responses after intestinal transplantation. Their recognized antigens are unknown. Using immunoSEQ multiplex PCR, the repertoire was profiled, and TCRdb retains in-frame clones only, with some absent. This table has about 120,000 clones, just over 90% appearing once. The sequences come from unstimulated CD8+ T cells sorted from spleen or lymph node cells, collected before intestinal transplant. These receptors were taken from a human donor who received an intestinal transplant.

CDR3 amino acids: CASSISGTADTQYF. DNA of the CDR3: TGTGCCAGCAGCATTAGCGGGACCGCAGATACGCAGTATTTT. J is TRBJ2-3 and V is TRBV9; TRBD2 matches 8 bases. Germline V gene sequence: CDR1 SGDLS, CDR2 YYNGEE. Trimming at V came to 4 bases and at J to 4 bases, leaving 5 bases not matched to a gene. This CDR3 region has 14 residues.

The CDR3 region is CSVAGVIQETQYF. The CDR3 DNA sequence: TGCAGCGTTGCCGGGGTGATCCAAGAGACCCAGTACTTC. The rearrangement uses TRBV29-1 and TRBJ2-5, with D possibly matching TRBD2 (5 bases). V lost 4 bases and J 1 base, leaving 10 bases between the germline ends. This CDR3 comprises 13 residues. Germline-derived CDR1 and CDR2 are SQVTM and ANQGSEA. Filled out from reference TRBV29-1 and TRBJ2-5, the complete variable domain reads SAVISQKPSRDICQRGTSLTIQCQVDSQVTMMFWYRQQPGQSLTLIATANQGSEATYESGFVIDKFPISRPNLTFSTLTVSNMSPEDSSIYLCSVAGVIQETQYFGPGTRLLVL.

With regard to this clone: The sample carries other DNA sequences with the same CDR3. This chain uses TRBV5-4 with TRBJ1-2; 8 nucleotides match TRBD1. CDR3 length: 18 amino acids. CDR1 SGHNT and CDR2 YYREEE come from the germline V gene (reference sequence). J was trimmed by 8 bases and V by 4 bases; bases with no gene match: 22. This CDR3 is CASSREHPGTGPGGGYTF. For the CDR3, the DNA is TGTGCCAGCAGCCGGGAGCATCCCGGGACAGGCCCAGGAGGGGGCTACACCTTC.

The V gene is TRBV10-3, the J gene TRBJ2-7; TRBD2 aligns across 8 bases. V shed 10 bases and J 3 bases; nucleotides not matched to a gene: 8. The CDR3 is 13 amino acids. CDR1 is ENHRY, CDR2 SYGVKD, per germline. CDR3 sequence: CATSGLEDYEQYF. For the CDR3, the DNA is TGTGCCACTTCGGGACTAGAGGACTACGAGCAGTACTTC.

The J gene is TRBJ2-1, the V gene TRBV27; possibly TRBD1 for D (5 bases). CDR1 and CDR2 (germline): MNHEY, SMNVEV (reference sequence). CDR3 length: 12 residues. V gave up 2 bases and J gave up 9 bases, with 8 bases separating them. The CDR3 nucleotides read TGTGCCAGCAGTTTAGGGGCAACTGAGCAGTTCTTC. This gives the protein CASSLGATEQFF.

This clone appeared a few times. CDR3 region: CASSQGRRDTIYF. The CDR3 nucleotides are TGTGCCAGCAGCCAAGGGAGAAGGGACACCATATATTTT. The chain recombines TRBV7-6 with TRBJ1-3; D unresolved. This CDR3 region has 13 residues. Germline CDR1 is SGHVS and CDR2 is FNYEAQ. Trimming pared 5 bases from V and 8 bases from J, leaving 13 bases between.

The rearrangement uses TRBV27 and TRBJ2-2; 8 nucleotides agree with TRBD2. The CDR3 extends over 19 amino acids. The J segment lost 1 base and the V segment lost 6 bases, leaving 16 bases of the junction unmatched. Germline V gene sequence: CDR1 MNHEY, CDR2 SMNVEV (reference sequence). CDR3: CASSSTILAVKGNTGELFF. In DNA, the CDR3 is TGTGCCAGCAGCTCAACGATACTAGCGGTAAAAGGGAACACCGGGGAGCTGTTTTTT.

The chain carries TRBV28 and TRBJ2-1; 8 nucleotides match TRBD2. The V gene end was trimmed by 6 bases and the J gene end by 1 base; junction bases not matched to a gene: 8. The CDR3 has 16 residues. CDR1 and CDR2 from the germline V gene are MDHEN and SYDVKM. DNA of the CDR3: TGTGCCAGCAGGTTACCCCTAGCGGGTTCCTACAATGAGCAGTTCTTC. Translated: CASRLPLAGSYNEQFF.

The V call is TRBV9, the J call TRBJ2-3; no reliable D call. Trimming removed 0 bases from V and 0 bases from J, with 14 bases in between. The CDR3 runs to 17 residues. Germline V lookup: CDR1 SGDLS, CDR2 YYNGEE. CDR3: CASSVESTIPSTDTQYF. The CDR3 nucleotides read TGTGCCAGCAGCGTAGAGTCTACGATTCCTAGCACAGATACGCAGTATTTT.

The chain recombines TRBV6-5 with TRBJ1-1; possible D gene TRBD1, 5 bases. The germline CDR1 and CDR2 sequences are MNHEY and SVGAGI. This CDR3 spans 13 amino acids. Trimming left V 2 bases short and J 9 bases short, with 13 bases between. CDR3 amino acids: CASSYGSTDQAFF. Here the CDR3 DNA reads TGTGCCAGCAGTTACGGGTCGACAGATCAAGCTTTCTTT.

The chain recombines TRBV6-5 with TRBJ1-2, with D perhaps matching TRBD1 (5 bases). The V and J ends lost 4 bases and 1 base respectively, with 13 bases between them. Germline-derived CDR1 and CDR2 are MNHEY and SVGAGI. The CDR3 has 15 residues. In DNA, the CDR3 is TGTGCCAGCAGTTTACTGCAGGGCGATAACTATGGCTACACCTTC. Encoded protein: CASSLLQGDNYGYTF.

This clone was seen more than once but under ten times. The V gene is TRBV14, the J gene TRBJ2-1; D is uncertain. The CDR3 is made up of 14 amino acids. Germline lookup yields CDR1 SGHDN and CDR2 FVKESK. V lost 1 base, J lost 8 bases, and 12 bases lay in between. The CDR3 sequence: CASSQARHLDEQFF. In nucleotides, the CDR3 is TGTGCCAGCAGCCAAGCGAGACATTTGGATGAGCAGTTCTTC.

Here the CDR3 reads CASSLGGSGRNEQFF. In nucleotides, the CDR3 is TGTGCCAGCAGCTTAGGGGGTAGCGGGAGAAATGAGCAGTTCTTC. The rearrangement links TRBV7-8 to TRBJ2-1, with 9 bases that match TRBD2. From germline, CDR1 is SGHVS and CDR2 FQNEAQ. The CDR3 has 15 residues. V was pared by 1 base and J by 7 bases, with 5 bases of the junction left unmatched. The whole variable domain, remainder taken from reference TRBV7-8 and TRBJ2-1, is GAGVSQSPRYKVAKRGQDVALRCDPISGHVSLFWYQQALGQGPEFLTYFQNEAQLDKSGLPSDRFFAERPEGSVSTLKIQRTQQEDSAVYLCASSLGGSGRNEQFFGPGTRLTVL.

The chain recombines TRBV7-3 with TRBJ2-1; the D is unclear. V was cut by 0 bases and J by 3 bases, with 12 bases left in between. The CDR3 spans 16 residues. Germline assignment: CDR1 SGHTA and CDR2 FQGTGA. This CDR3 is CASSLTLSVHYNEQFF. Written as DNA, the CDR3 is TGTGCCAGCAGCTTAACGTTGTCGGTTCACTACAATGAGCAGTTCTTC. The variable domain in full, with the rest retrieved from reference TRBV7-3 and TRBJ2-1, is GAGVSQTPSNKVTEKGKYVELRCDPISGHTALYWYRQSLGQGPEFLIYFQGTGAADDSGLPNDRFFAVRPEGSVSTLKIQRTERGDSAVYLCASSLTLSVHYNEQFFGPGTRLTVL.

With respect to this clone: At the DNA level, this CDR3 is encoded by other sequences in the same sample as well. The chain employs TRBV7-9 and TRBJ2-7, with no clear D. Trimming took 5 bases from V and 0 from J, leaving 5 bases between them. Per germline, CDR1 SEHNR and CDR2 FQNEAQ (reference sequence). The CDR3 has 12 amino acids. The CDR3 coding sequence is TGTGCCAGCAGCCTGAGCTCCTACGAGCAGTACTTC. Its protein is CASSLSSYEQYF.

In DNA, the CDR3 is TGTGCCAGCAGCTTAATTGGGTGGGAGGAGCAGTACTTC. It translates to CASSLIGWEEQYF. This chain links TRBV7-3 with TRBJ2-7, with a tentative D call TRBD2 (5 bases). The CDR3 is 13 residues long. V lost 1 base to trimming and J lost 7 bases, with 11 bases between them. Germline loops: CDR1 SGHTA, CDR2 FQGTGA.

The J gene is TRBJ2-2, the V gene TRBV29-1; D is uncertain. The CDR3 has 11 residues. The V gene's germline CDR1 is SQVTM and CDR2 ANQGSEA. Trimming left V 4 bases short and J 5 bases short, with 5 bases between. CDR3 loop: CSVGDTGELFF. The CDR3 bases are TGCAGCGTTGGGGATACCGGGGAGCTGTTTTTT.

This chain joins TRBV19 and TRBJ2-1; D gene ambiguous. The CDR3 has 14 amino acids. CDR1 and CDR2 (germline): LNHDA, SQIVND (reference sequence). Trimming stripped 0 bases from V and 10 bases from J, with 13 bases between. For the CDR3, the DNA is TGTGCCAGTAGTATAGACAGGTGGGATCGGGAGCAGTTCTTC. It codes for CASSIDRWDREQFF.

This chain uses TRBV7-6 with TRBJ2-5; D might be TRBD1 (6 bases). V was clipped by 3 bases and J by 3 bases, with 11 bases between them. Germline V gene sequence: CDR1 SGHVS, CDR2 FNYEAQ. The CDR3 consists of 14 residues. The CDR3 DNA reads TGTGCCAGCAGCTTGGGGGCCCGGGAAGAGACCCAGTACTTC. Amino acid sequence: CASSLGAREETQYF.

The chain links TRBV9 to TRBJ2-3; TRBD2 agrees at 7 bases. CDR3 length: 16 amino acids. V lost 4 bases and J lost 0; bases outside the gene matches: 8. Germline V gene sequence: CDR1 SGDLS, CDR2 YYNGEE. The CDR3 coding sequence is TGTGCCAGCAGCCGTGGGGGAGCGGGAAGCACAGATACGCAGTATTTT. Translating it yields CASSRGGAGSTDTQYF.

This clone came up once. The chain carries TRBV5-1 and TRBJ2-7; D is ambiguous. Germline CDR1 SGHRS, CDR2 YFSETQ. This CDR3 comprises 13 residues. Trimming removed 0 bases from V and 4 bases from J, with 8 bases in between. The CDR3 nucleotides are TGCGCCAGCAGCTTGGGGGTCCTATACGAGCAGTACTTC. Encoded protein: CASSLGVLYEQYF. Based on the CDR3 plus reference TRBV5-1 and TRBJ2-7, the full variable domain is KAGVTQTPRYLIKTRGQQVTLSCSPISGHRSVSWYQQTPGQGLQFLFEYFSETQRNKGNFPGRFSGRQFSNSRSEMNVSTLELGDSALYLCASSLGVLYEQYFGPGTRLTVT.

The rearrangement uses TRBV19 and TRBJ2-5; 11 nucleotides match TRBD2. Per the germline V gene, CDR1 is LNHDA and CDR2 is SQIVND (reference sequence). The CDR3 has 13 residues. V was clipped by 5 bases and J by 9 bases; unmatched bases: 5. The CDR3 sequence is CASSPLAGGPQYF. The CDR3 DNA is TGTGCCAGTAGTCCCTTAGCGGGAGGGCCCCAGTACTTC.

The CDR3 DNA is TGTGCCAGCAGTTACTCGTATGAGCAGTTCTTC. Its protein product is CASSYSYEQFF. This chain links TRBV6-5 with TRBJ2-1; D is uncertain. The germline V gene has CDR1 MNHEY and CDR2 SVGAGI. With 0 bases removed from V and 8 bases from J, the gap between germline ends came to 2 bases. The CDR3 sequence is 11 residues long.

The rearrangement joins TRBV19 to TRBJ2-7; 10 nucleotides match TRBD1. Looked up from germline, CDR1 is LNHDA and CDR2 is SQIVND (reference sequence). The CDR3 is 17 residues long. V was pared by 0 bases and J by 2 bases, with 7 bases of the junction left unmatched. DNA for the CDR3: TGTGCCAGTAGTATAGATCATGGTGGGACAGGGGCCTACGAGCAGTACTTC. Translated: CASSIDHGGTGAYEQYF.

The CDR3 coding sequence is TGTGCCAGCAGCTCGGGACCGAGCTCCTACAATGAGCAGTTCTTC. Translation gives CASSSGPSSYNEQFF. V is TRBV27 and J is TRBJ2-1, with D possibly being TRBD1 or TRBD2 (5 bases each). CDR3 length: 15 residues. CDR1 and CDR2 from the germline V gene are MNHEY and SMNVEV (reference sequence). V shed 6 bases and J shed 0 bases, with 12 bases lying between them.

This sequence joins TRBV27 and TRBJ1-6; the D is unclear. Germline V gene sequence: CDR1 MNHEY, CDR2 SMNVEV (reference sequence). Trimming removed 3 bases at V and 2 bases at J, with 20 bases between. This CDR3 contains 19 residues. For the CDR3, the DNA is TGTGCCAGCAGTTTGACCGGGCGGAATCCCAACGCCTATAATTCACCCCTCCACTTT. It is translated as CASSLTGRNPNAYNSPLHF.

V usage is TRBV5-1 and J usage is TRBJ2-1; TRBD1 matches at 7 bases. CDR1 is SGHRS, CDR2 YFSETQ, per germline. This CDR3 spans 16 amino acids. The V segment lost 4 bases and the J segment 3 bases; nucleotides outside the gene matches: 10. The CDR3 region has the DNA TGCGCCAGCAGCCCCCGGACAGGAACCCTCTACAATGAGCAGTTCTTC. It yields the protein CASSPRTGTLYNEQFF.

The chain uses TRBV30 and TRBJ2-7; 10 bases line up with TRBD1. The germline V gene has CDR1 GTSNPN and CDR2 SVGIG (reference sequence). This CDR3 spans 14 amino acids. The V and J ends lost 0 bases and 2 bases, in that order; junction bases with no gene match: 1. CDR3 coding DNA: TGTGCCTGGAGTGTTGGGACAGGGGCCTACGAGCAGTACTTC. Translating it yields CAWSVGTGAYEQYF.

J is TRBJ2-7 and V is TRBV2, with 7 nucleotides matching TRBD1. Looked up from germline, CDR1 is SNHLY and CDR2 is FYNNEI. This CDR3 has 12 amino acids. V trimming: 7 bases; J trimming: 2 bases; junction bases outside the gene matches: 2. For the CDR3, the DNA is TGTGCCAGCATCGGGACAGCCTACGAGCAGTACTTC. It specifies CASIGTAYEQYF.

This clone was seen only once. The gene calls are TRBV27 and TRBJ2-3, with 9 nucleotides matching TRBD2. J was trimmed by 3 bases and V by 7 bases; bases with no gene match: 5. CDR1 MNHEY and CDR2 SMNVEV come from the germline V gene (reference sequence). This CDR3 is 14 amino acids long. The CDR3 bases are TGTGCCAGCACGTATAGCGGGAGAACAGATACGCAGTATTTT. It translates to CASTYSGRTDTQYF.

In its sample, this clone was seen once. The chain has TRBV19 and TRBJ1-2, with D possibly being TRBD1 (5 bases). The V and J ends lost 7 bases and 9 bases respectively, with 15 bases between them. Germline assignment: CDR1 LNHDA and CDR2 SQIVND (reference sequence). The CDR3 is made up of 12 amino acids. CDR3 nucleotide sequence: TGTGCCAGTACCGGGGCAGGGAGAAGCTACACCTTC. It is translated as CASTGAGRSYTF.

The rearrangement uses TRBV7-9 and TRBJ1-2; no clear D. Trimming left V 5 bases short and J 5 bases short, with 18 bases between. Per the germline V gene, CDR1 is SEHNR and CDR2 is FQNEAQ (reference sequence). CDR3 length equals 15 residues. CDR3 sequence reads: CASSPSYGREYGYTF. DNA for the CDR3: TGTGCCAGCAGCCCTTCCTACGGACGGGAATATGGCTACACCTTC.